The TCR beta chain under discussion was sequenced for a study of cytomegalovirus exposure and HLA in healthy donors. In germline, CDR1 is SGDLS, CDR2 YYNGEE. This CDR3 is built from 13 residues. V lost 2 bases to trimming and J lost 4 bases; unmatched junction nucleotides: 1. Amplification used 60 Vbeta primers and 13 Jbeta primers. Here immunoSEQ multiplex PCR was the method, and the copy in TCRdb shows in-frame clones only, minus some. Of roughly 120,000 clones in the sample, roughly three quarters were seen once. Worth noting for this clone: This sample also contains other DNA sequences that code for the same CDR3.

Sequenced input: PBMCs. This clonotype was obtained from a woman aged 18 to 35 in good health and CMV-seropositive. The chain employs TRBV9 and TRBJ2-5, with 8 bases aligning to TRBD2. CDR3 protein: CASSVAGGETQYF. CDR3 nucleotide sequence: TGTGCCAGCAGCGTGGCGGGAGGAGAGACCCAGTACTTC.